This T cell receptor beta chain was sequenced in a study of blood T cells in healthy people across ages. Findings and caveats of the study: Greater diversity and more naive CD4+ cells were seen in long-lived donors than in aged donors.

The authors ran a second PCR of 7 to 11 cycles using a sample-barcoded 5' primer and a J-beta primer mix. MiXCR, run by TCRdb on the 5' RACE reads, gives a single entry per CDR3 protein. Of about 970,000 distinct CDR3 sequences detected, roughly 51% appear once; the ten largest clones hold 20% to 25%. The length of the CDR3 is 14 residues. V lost 5 bases, J lost 2 bases, and 16 bases lay in between. Germline values: CDR1 SQVTM, CDR2 ANQGSEA. Healthy individuals of Caucasian origin from Russia, aged 6 to 90, served as donors. The sample, approximately 10 milliliters of peripheral blood, was drawn from each donor. This clonotype was seen only a few times. Its target is not known.

The origin of this receptor is a woman aged 55-69 years in good health. Sequencing was carried out using blood. This sequence joins TRBV29-1 and TRBJ2-7; D perhaps matches TRBD2 (5 bases). The CDR3 DNA reads TGCAGCGTTTCGGGCGGACTCCCGCCCTACGAGCAGTACTTC. This translates into CSVSGGLPPYEQYF.